These 25 T cell receptor beta chains share one sample of origin, sequenced in a study of T cells in Graves' hyperthyroidism and ophthalmopathy. Researchers took RNA transcripts and amplified the TCR beta CDR3 regions from them. HTBI primers were the set used in a first-round RT-PCR of the TCR CDR3. MiXCR, run by TCRdb on the multiplex PCR reads, gives a single entry per CDR3 protein. This sample has approximately 560,000 distinct CDR3 sequences, with 15% to 19% found just once. The sequencing sample was made of blood. Every receptor here comes from a woman aged 30 to 39 with Graves' hyperthyroidism.

This clonotype was recorded a few times. A read error may produce the germline difference seen at one junction end. The chain has TRBV10-3 and TRBJ1-1; unclear D gene. Germline CDR1 reads ENHRY; CDR2 reads SYGVKD. This CDR3 has 14 residues. The CDR3 loop is CATSESGGNTEAFF. The CDR3 bases are TGTGCCACCAGTGAGTCCGGCGGGAACACTGAAGCTTTCTTT.

This clonotype was observed at least ten times. CDR3 nucleotide sequence: TGTGCCAGCAGTAGACGGGGCAGCAACTCTAGCAATCAGCCCCAGCATTTT. This sequence encodes CASSRRGSNSSNQPQHF. This chain joins TRBV2 and TRBJ1-5; D is perhaps TRBD1 (5 bases). The ends were cut back, 5 bases at V and 0 bases at J, with 17 bases in the middle. The CDR3 contains 17 residues. Germline V lookup: CDR1 SNHLY, CDR2 FYNNEI.

This clonotype was observed many times. The chain is built from TRBV28 and TRBJ2-7; 8 nucleotides align to TRBD1. Germline V lookup: CDR1 MDHEN, CDR2 SYDVKM. This CDR3 spans 13 amino acids. V lost 10 bases and J lost 2; bases outside the gene matches: 7. CDR3 sequence (DNA): TGTGCCACAGGGACAGGAATTGCCTACGAGCAGTACTTC. Translating it yields CATGTGIAYEQYF. The variable domain in full, completed from reference TRBV28 and TRBJ2-7, reads DVKVTQSSRYLVKRTGEKVFLECVQDMDHENMFWYRQDPGLGLRLIYFSYDVKMKEKGDIPEGYSVSREKKERFSLILESASTNQTSMYLCATGTGIAYEQYFGPGTRLTVT.

This clonotype was counted many times. This chain uses TRBV18 with TRBJ1-4; D remains ambiguous. The germline gives CDR1 KGHSH, CDR2 LQKENI. The CDR3 runs to 15 residues. The V and J ends lost 3 bases and 3 bases respectively, with 11 bases between them. The CDR3 loop reads CASSPQEIPNEKLFF. CDR3 coding DNA: TGTGCCAGCTCACCTCAAGAGATCCCTAATGAAAAACTGTTTTTT.

As to this clonotype: A read error is possible here, since a much larger clone lies one base away. The rearrangement joins TRBV10-3 to TRBJ2-1; TRBD2 matches 10 bases. The J call may be incorrect, as the DNA end agrees better with TRBJ2-7. The CDR3 sequence is 16 residues long. Germline lookup yields CDR1 ENHRY and CDR2 SYGVKD. In DNA form, the CDR3 reads TGTGCCATCAGTGACCCCAGCGGGAGGGACTACAATGAGCAGTACTTC. Translation gives CAISDPSGRDYNEQYF.

This clonotype was seen many times. The CDR3 reads CASSTGAGANVLTF. The CDR3 DNA is TGTGCCAGCAGCACAGGGGCTGGGGCCAACGTCCTGACTTTC. J is TRBJ2-6 and V is TRBV6-2 or TRBV6-3, with 7 bases matching TRBD1. CDR1 and CDR2 from the germline V gene are MNHEY and SVGEGT. The CDR3 covers 14 residues. V dropped 6 bases and J dropped 2; count of bases not matched to a gene: 1.

In this sample, this clonotype turned up many times. The V and J genes are TRBV18 and TRBJ2-1; no firm D call. This CDR3 has 16 residues. The germline V gene encodes CDR1 KGHSH and CDR2 LQKENI. V lost 2 bases to trimming and J lost 0 bases, with 11 bases between them. The CDR3 here is CASSPIGESSYNEQFF. Written as DNA, the CDR3 is TGTGCCAGCTCACCAATCGGAGAGAGCTCCTACAATGAGCAGTTCTTC.

In its sample, this clonotype was seen many times. The chain combines TRBV11-2 with TRBJ2-2, with D perhaps TRBD1 or TRBD2 (5 bases each). V lost 1 base and J lost 7, with 13 bases in between. The germline V gene has CDR1 SGHAT and CDR2 FQNNGV. The CDR3 runs to 15 residues. In nucleotides, the CDR3 is TGTGCCAGCAGCTTAGCCGTGGGGGTGGGCGGGGAGCTGTTTTTT. This encodes CASSLAVGVGGELFF.

The sample holds many counts of this clonotype. The chain employs TRBV12-3 or TRBV12-4 and TRBJ2-7; D not certain. This CDR3 has 12 amino acids. V gave up 3 bases and J gave up 7 bases, with 10 bases separating them. The CDR3 here is CASSFEGREQYF. Written as DNA, the CDR3 is TGTGCCAGCAGTTTTGAAGGTCGTGAGCAGTACTTC.

With respect to this clonotype: Just one base apart from a much larger clone, this may be a read error. The V gene is TRBV27, the J gene TRBJ2-1; TRBD2 agrees at 11 bases. The CDR3 consists of 14 residues. CDR1 is MNHEY and CDR2 is SMNVEV in the germline V gene (reference sequence). The trim removed 6 bases at V and 9 bases at J, leaving 7 bases unmatched. CDR3 residues: CASSLTSGSPEQFF. CDR3 DNA sequence: TGTGCCAGCAGCCTTACTAGCGGGAGTCCTGAGCAGTTCTTC.

This clonotype was found many times. V and J are TRBV12-3 or TRBV12-4 and TRBJ2-5; 7 bases align to TRBD1. The CDR3 is 12 amino acids. V gave up 8 bases and J gave up 1 base; unmatched junction bases: 1. The CDR3 DNA is TGTGCCAGCCGACAGGGCCAAGAGACCCAGTACTTC. Translation: CASRQGQETQYF.

This clonotype appeared many times. The chain links TRBV16 to TRBJ1-1; TRBD1 is a possible D gene (5 bases). Trimming pared 2 bases from V and 10 bases from J, leaving 14 bases between. Germline V CDR1 and CDR2: KGHSY, FQNENV. This CDR3 has 13 residues. CDR3 sequence: CASSQIQVGGAFF. The CDR3 DNA is TGTGCCAGCAGCCAAATTCAGGTTGGGGGAGCTTTCTTT.

This clonotype was observed a few times. V gene TRBV20-1 combines with J gene TRBJ2-2; D is possibly TRBD1 or TRBD2 (5 bases each). The V end lost 3 bases, the J end lost 3 bases, and 17 bases lay between the germline ends. Germline CDR1 reads DFQATT; CDR2 reads SNEGSKA (reference sequence). This CDR3 is 16 amino acids long. The CDR3 sequence: CSASWGTASHTGELFF. DNA of the CDR3: TGCAGTGCTAGTTGGGGGACGGCGTCGCACACCGGGGAGCTGTTTTTT.

This clonotype was detected a few times. The genes are TRBV5-6 and TRBJ2-1; the D is unclear. Germline CDR1 reads SGHDT; CDR2 reads YYEEEE. Trimming took 0 bases from V and 0 from J, leaving 7 bases between them. The CDR3 spans 15 residues. DNA for the CDR3: TGTGCCAGCAGCTTGGTTCGGGTCTCCTACAATGAGCAGTTCTTC. It encodes CASSLVRVSYNEQFF.

In this sample, this clonotype turned up many times. The CDR3 here is CASSRLAGVQTQYF. The CDR3 DNA sequence: TGTGCCAGCTCACGACTAGCGGGAGTGCAGACCCAGTACTTC. The chain joins TRBV18 to TRBJ2-5, with TRBD2 identical over 12 bases. The CDR3 has 14 residues. With V trimmed by 4 bases and J by 6 bases, 3 bases remained unmatched. Germline V gene lookup returns CDR1 KGHSH and CDR2 LQKENI.

This clonotype was seen at least ten times. V is TRBV24-1 and J is TRBJ2-1; 7 bases are a match to TRBD2. This CDR3 is built from 16 residues. The germline V gene encodes CDR1 KGHDR and CDR2 SFDVKD. V dropped 4 bases and J dropped 5; count of bases not matched to a gene: 10. The CDR3 region has the DNA TGTGCCACCAGTGACTACCCGGGGACTACGAACAATGAGCAGTTCTTC. This encodes CATSDYPGTTNNEQFF.

The table lists this clonotype with many counts. The rearrangement joins TRBV6-1 to TRBJ1-5, with unresolved D. V shed 7 bases and J shed 2 bases, with 15 bases lying between them. The CDR3 runs 15 residues. Germline assignment: CDR1 MNHNS and CDR2 SASEGT. CDR3 residues: CASTPVGSGNQPQHF. The DNA for the CDR3 is TGTGCCAGCACCCCCGTGGGCTCCGGCAATCAGCCCCAGCATTTT.

This clonotype was counted only a few times. Germline and junction disagree at one end, which may indicate a read error. The V call is TRBV5-1, the J call TRBJ2-4, with TRBD1 matching 8 bases. The CDR3 loop spans 16 amino acids. The germline CDR1 and CDR2 sequences are SGHRS and YFSETQ. The DNA for the CDR3 is TGCACCAGCAGCTTCGGTTCATCCAGGGGGCGAGGCATTCAGTACTTC. It codes for CTSSFGSSRGRGIQYF.

In this sample, this clonotype turned up many times. Here the CDR3 DNA reads TGTGCCAGCAGCTTAGCCCCCGGGACTTCCTACAATGAGCAGTTCTTC. As protein: CASSLAPGTSYNEQFF. The J gene is TRBJ2-1, the V gene TRBV7-2, with D perhaps TRBD2 (6 bases). This CDR3 is 16 amino acids long. Trimming took 0 bases from V and 1 from J, leaving 10 bases between them. The germline V gene has CDR1 SGHTA and CDR2 FQGNSA.

This clonotype was observed once. The rearrangement links TRBV11-3 to TRBJ2-7; unclear D gene. TRBJ2-1 explains the end of the DNA better; the J call may be wrong. The CDR3 runs 12 residues. Per germline, CDR1 SGHNT and CDR2 YENEEA. The CDR3 reads CASSLTIYEQFF. As DNA, the CDR3 is TGTGCCAGCAGCCTAACTATCTACGAGCAGTTCTTC.

The CDR3 region has the DNA TGTGCCTCCTCCGTCGGGGGTTCACCCCTCCACTTT. Its protein is CASSVGGSPLHF. The V call is TRBV19, the J call TRBJ1-6, with a weak D call TRBD1 (5 bases). The CDR3 extends over 12 amino acids. V lost 11 bases, J lost 9 bases, and 14 bases lay in between. The germline V gene encodes CDR1 LNHDA and CDR2 SQIVND (reference sequence).

Concerning this clonotype itself: This sequence may be a read error, since a much larger clone differs from it by one base. J is TRBJ1-1 and V is TRBV18; D call uncertain. The germline gives CDR1 KGHSH, CDR2 LQKENI. The length of the CDR3 is 17 residues. The CDR3 protein is CASSPLERAGMNAEAFF. The DNA for the CDR3 is TGTGCCAGCTCACCACTGGAGAGGGCGGGCATGAACGCTGAAGCTTTCTTT.

The genes are TRBV25-1 and TRBJ1-4; possible D gene TRBD1, 5 bases. Trimming removed 5 bases at V and 4 bases at J, with 14 bases between. This CDR3 comprises 15 residues. The germline V gene encodes CDR1 MGHDK and CDR2 SYGVNS. For the CDR3, the DNA is TGTGCCAGCAGTAGCCACACAGGTTTTAATGAAAAACTGTTTTTT. This codes for CASSSHTGFNEKLFF. The full variable domain, its missing parts supplied by reference TRBV25-1 and TRBJ1-4, is EADIYQTPRYLVIGTGKKITLECSQTMGHDKMYWYQQDPGMELHLIHYSYGVNSTEKGDLSSESTVSRIRTEHFPLTLESARPSHTSQYLCASSSHTGFNEKLFFGSGTQLSVL.

The sample holds many counts of this clonotype. The rearrangement links TRBV20-1 to TRBJ1-2; the D is unclear. Trimming took off 4 bases at V and 4 bases at J, with 13 bases between the two ends. Germline CDR1 DFQATT, CDR2 SNEGSKA (reference sequence). The CDR3 spans 13 residues. CDR3 amino acids: CSAIKTRAYGYTF. CDR3 sequence (DNA): TGCAGTGCTATTAAGACTCGAGCCTATGGCTACACCTTC.

This clonotype was picked up many times. The CDR3 spells CASSEDRNTGELFF. CDR3 bases: TGTGCCAGCAGTGAAGACAGGAACACCGGGGAGCTGTTTTTT. The genes are TRBV2 and TRBJ2-2, with D unresolved. CDR1 and CDR2 from the germline V gene are SNHLY and FYNNEI. CDR3 length: 14 amino acids. Trimming took 1 base from V and 1 from J, leaving 4 bases between them.